This T cell receptor (beta chain) was sequenced for a study of shared clonotypes between healthy human individuals. General study findings and limits: Clonotypes which were not shared had lower generation probabilities than clonotypes that all four donors shared.

CDR1 is SEHNR, CDR2 FQNEAQ, per germline (reference sequence). There are 14 residues in the CDR3. Trimming pared 5 bases from V and 2 bases from J, leaving 9 bases between. Turning to this clone: Antigen: not known.

The data were produced by immunoSEQ multiplex PCR, yet TCRdb's version contains in-frame clones alone and is incomplete. The profile shows 2,500,000 or so clones, less than 95% of them singletons. J is TRBJ1-4 and V is TRBV7-9; D is unclear. The sequence was obtained from a man between 18 and 35 years old in good health. Some clones in this sample may be carry-over from other donors' samples. Sequenced input: naive CD4+ T cells from PBMCs. As to subset: CD45RA+ positively selected. The CDR3 is CASSPAATNEKLFF. DNA of the CDR3: TGTGCCAGCAGCCCCGCGGCTACTAATGAAAAACTGTTTTTT.